The source of this TCR beta chain is a study of blood T cell repertoires in COVID-19. Study overall: From the United States, Italy and Spain came samples of acute and convalescent COVID-19. Sample material is recorded as cDNA or gDNA derived from T cells, B-cell-depleted T cells, or PBMCs.

In the study's own analysis: For nucleated cells, counts were estimated from reference gene primer amplification. Produced via immunoSEQ multiplex PCR; TCRdb's table is partial and in-frame only. The V and J calls and clone size come from that table; D and trimming were worked out from the DNA. Among about 220,000 clones listed, approximately 77% were seen once. This TCR was sampled from a woman of 80 years or more with acute or convalescent COVID-19. The sample comprised peripheral blood.

DNA of the CDR3: TGTGCCAGCAGCAAAGTCTGGGCCAACAGGCAGATGAACACTGAAGCTTTCTTT. This translates into CASSKVWANRQMNTEAFF. V is TRBV27 and J is TRBJ1-1; TRBD1 is a possible D gene (5 bases). The CDR3 covers 18 residues. The germline CDR1 and CDR2 sequences are MNHEY and SMNVEV (reference sequence). Deletions cut 6 bases from V and 0 bases from J, with 23 bases between.